This is a list of T cell receptor beta chains from one sample in a study of cytomegalovirus exposure and HLA in healthy donors. TCRdb keeps only in-frame clones here, not all; method: immunoSEQ multiplex PCR. This sample has under 150,000 clones, with around 77% found just once. Sequencing was done on a sample of PBMCs. The receptors here all came from a man aged 50 to 59 in good health and CMV-seronegative. The CDR3 runs from the conserved cysteine through the conserved F or W. The order of the fields is clone size, D gene, V gene, J gene, CDR3 DNA, CDR3 protein. A D gene is named only where the DNA matches it firmly. Only some rows state a clone size, as once, few, many or a class for expanded clones.

clone size: -; D gene: TRBD2; V gene: TRBV28; J gene: TRBJ2-7; CDR3 DNA: TGTGCCAGCAGTTTAATAGCTAGCGGGAGTTATAACGAGCAGTACTTC; CDR3 protein: CASSLIASGSYNEQYF
clone size: -; D gene: TRBD2; V gene: TRBV6-5; J gene: TRBJ2-5; CDR3 DNA: TGTGCCAGCAGTGTATCGCGGGGGGGCGTAGAGACCCAGTACTTC; CDR3 protein: CASSVSRGGVETQYF
clone size: few; D gene: -; V gene: TRBV7-4; J gene: TRBJ1-5; CDR3 DNA: TGTGCCAGCAGCTTAGCCCCAGGTGGGCAGCCCCAGCATTTT; CDR3 protein: CASSLAPGGQPQHF
clone size: -; D gene: -; V gene: TRBV7-2; J gene: TRBJ1-4; CDR3 DNA: TGTGCCAGCAGCTTAGCAGGAGCAACTAATGAAAAACTGTTTTTT; CDR3 protein: CASSLAGATNEKLFF
clone size: once; D gene: -; V gene: TRBV6-6; J gene: TRBJ1-2; CDR3 DNA: TGTGCCAGCAGCGGGGGGATCTATGGCTACACCTTC; CDR3 protein: CASSGGIYGYTF
clone size: -; D gene: -; V gene: TRBV19; J gene: TRBJ1-5; CDR3 DNA: TGTGCCAGTAGTATCCTACCCGAGGGTGTTGAGCCCCAGCATTTT; CDR3 protein: CASSILPEGVEPQHF
clone size: -; D gene: -; V gene: TRBV19; J gene: TRBJ2-6; CDR3 DNA: TGTGCCACCCAGGTTAACTCTGGGGCCAACGTCCTGACTTTC; CDR3 protein: CATQVNSGANVLTF
clone size: once; D gene: TRBD2; V gene: TRBV6-6; J gene: TRBJ2-1; CDR3 DNA: TGTGCCAGCAGGCTAGCGGCCTACAATGAGCAGTTCTTC; CDR3 protein: CASRLAAYNEQFF
clone size: -; D gene: -; V gene: TRBV19; J gene: TRBJ2-7; CDR3 DNA: TGTGCCAGTAGTATAGTCGCTGGGCCTACCTACGAGCAGTACTTC; CDR3 protein: CASSIVAGPTYEQYF
clone size: -; D gene: TRBD1; V gene: TRBV5-4; J gene: TRBJ1-2; CDR3 DNA: TGTGCCAGCAGCTTACAGGGGGGGTATGGCTACACCTTC; CDR3 protein: CASSLQGGYGYTF
clone size: -; D gene: -; V gene: TRBV7-9; J gene: TRBJ2-7; CDR3 DNA: TGTGCCAGCAGCTCCCAGGAGGGACAGACCTACGAGCAGTACTTC; CDR3 protein: CASSSQEGQTYEQYF
clone size: few; D gene: -; V gene: TRBV19; J gene: TRBJ2-7; CDR3 DNA: TGTGCCAGTAGTATGCAGGGCTGGAGCTCCTACGAGCAGTACTTC; CDR3 protein: CASSMQGWSSYEQYF
clone size: -; D gene: -; V gene: TRBV27; J gene: TRBJ1-4; CDR3 DNA: TGTGCCAGCAGTTTCCTTAGCACCGGCGAAAAACTGTTTTTT; CDR3 protein: CASSFLSTGEKLFF
clone size: -; D gene: TRBD2; V gene: TRBV6-5; J gene: TRBJ2-5; CDR3 DNA: TGTGCCAGCAGTTACGATGGGACTAGGGAAGAGACCCAGTACTTC; CDR3 protein: CASSYDGTREETQYF
clone size: -; D gene: -; V gene: TRBV4-1; J gene: TRBJ2-1; CDR3 DNA: TGCGCCAGCAGCCAAAGGGGCGGTAGCTCCTACAATGAGCAGTTCTTC; CDR3 protein: CASSQRGGSSYNEQFF
clone size: -; D gene: TRBD1; V gene: TRBV2; J gene: TRBJ2-7; CDR3 DNA: TGTGCCAGCAGTGAGAAGGGGGCGAATAATCGCGTCGAGCAGTACTTC; CDR3 protein: CASSEKGANNRVEQYF
clone size: -; D gene: TRBD2; V gene: TRBV7-2; J gene: TRBJ2-7; CDR3 DNA: TGTGCCAGCAGCTTAGGCGGGAGCTTCTCCTACGAGCAGTACTTC; CDR3 protein: CASSLGGSFSYEQYF
clone size: -; D gene: -; V gene: TRBV15; J gene: TRBJ1-5; CDR3 DNA: TGTGCCACCAGTCTAGATTCTGATCAGCCCCAGCATTTT; CDR3 protein: CATSLDSDQPQHF
clone size: -; D gene: -; V gene: TRBV18; J gene: TRBJ2-5; CDR3 DNA: TGTGCCAGCTCACCAGCGGCCTTGGAGACCCAGTACTTC; CDR3 protein: CASSPAALETQYF
clone size: -; D gene: TRBD2; V gene: TRBV28; J gene: TRBJ2-5; CDR3 DNA: TGTGCCAGCAGTAGACTAGCGGGAGGTCTCCAAGAGACCCAGTACTTC; CDR3 protein: CASSRLAGGLQETQYF
clone size: -; D gene: -; V gene: TRBV6-5; J gene: TRBJ2-1; CDR3 DNA: TGTGCCAGCAGTTACGGTCGGGGTCTCTACAATGAGCAGTTCTTC; CDR3 protein: CASSYGRGLYNEQFF
clone size: -; D gene: -; V gene: TRBV19; J gene: TRBJ1-5; CDR3 DNA: TGTGCCAGTAGTAGGGCGGGGGCAAGTCAGCCCCAGCATTTT; CDR3 protein: CASSRAGASQPQHF
clone size: few; D gene: -; V gene: TRBV6-1; J gene: TRBJ1-5; CDR3 DNA: TGTGCCAGCACAGCGGCGGGGCCCAGCAATCAGCCCCAGCATTTT; CDR3 protein: CASTAAGPSNQPQHF
clone size: few; D gene: -; V gene: TRBV7-2; J gene: TRBJ1-2; CDR3 DNA: TGTGCCAGCAGCTTAGAATGGGGCGGGGCGGGTGGCTACACCTTC; CDR3 protein: CASSLEWGGAGGYTF
clone size: -; D gene: TRBD2; V gene: TRBV11-2; J gene: TRBJ2-1; CDR3 DNA: TGTGCCAGCAGCCAGCTAGGACTAGCGGGAGGCTCCTACAATGAGCAGTTCTTC; CDR3 protein: CASSQLGLAGGSYNEQFF
clone size: -; D gene: TRBD2; V gene: TRBV27; J gene: TRBJ2-3; CDR3 DNA: TGTGCCAGCAGTGCTCGACTAGCGGGAGCCAATCGGGATACGCAGTATTTT; CDR3 protein: CASSARLAGANRDTQYF
clone size: few; D gene: -; V gene: TRBV28; J gene: TRBJ2-1; CDR3 DNA: TGTGCCAGCGGGACACTTGCCCCCTTTGAGCAGTTCTTC; CDR3 protein: CASGTLAPFEQFF
clone size: -; D gene: -; V gene: TRBV30; J gene: TRBJ1-1; CDR3 DNA: TGTGCCTGGCAACCCCGTGGAGGGTACACTGAAGCTTTCTTT; CDR3 protein: CAWQPRGGYTEAFF
clone size: -; D gene: TRBD2; V gene: TRBV11-2; J gene: TRBJ2-2; CDR3 DNA: TGTGCCAGCAGCCGGACTAGCGGGAGGCAGAACACCGGGGAGCTGTTTTTT; CDR3 protein: CASSRTSGRQNTGELFF
clone size: -; D gene: -; V gene: TRBV29-1; J gene: TRBJ2-5; CDR3 DNA: TGCAGCGTTGCCGCGACAGGAAAAGAGACCCAGTACTTC; CDR3 protein: CSVAATGKETQYF
clone size: once; D gene: -; V gene: TRBV9; J gene: TRBJ1-1; CDR3 DNA: TGTGCCAGCAGCGTAGCCCCAGGGTTGCACACTGAAGCTTTCTTT; CDR3 protein: CASSVAPGLHTEAFF
clone size: -; D gene: -; V gene: TRBV2; J gene: TRBJ1-6; CDR3 DNA: TGTGCCAGCAGGGGGCTGCGGAGGGAAAATTCACCCCTCCACTTT; CDR3 protein: CASRGLRRENSPLHF
clone size: -; D gene: TRBD1; V gene: TRBV4-1; J gene: TRBJ1-5; CDR3 DNA: TGCGCCAGCAGCCCATCACAGGGGGACAATCAGCCCCAGCATTTT; CDR3 protein: CASSPSQGDNQPQHF
clone size: -; D gene: -; V gene: TRBV19; J gene: TRBJ1-1; CDR3 DNA: TGTGCCAGTAGTGAGGCACGGGAGAACACTGAAGCTTTCTTT; CDR3 protein: CASSEARENTEAFF
clone size: -; D gene: TRBD1; V gene: TRBV27; J gene: TRBJ1-2; CDR3 DNA: TGTGCCAGCAGTGCACCGGGACAGGGTGACAAGGGCTACACCTTC; CDR3 protein: CASSAPGQGDKGYTF
clone size: -; D gene: -; V gene: TRBV7-9; J gene: TRBJ2-1; CDR3 DNA: TGTGCCAGCAGCTTAGGTACTGACAATGAGCAGTTCTTC; CDR3 protein: CASSLGTDNEQFF
clone size: -; D gene: -; V gene: TRBV28; J gene: TRBJ2-1; CDR3 DNA: TGTGCCAGCAGCGATACCCCGGGACTGCAGTTCTTC; CDR3 protein: CASSDTPGLQFF
clone size: -; D gene: -; V gene: TRBV11-2; J gene: TRBJ2-7; CDR3 DNA: TGTGCCAGCAGCTTAGCTCGGCAGGGCGAGCAGTACTTC; CDR3 protein: CASSLARQGEQYF
clone size: -; D gene: -; V gene: TRBV7-2; J gene: TRBJ2-3; CDR3 DNA: TGTGCCAGCAGCTTAGCGAATGTTAGTCCCACAGATACGCAGTATTTT; CDR3 protein: CASSLANVSPTDTQYF
clone size: -; D gene: TRBD1; V gene: TRBV6-1; J gene: TRBJ2-7; CDR3 DNA: TGTGCCAGCACCCTGGACAGGTCCTACGAGCAGTACTTC; CDR3 protein: CASTLDRSYEQYF
clone size: -; D gene: -; V gene: TRBV19; J gene: TRBJ1-2; CDR3 DNA: TGTGCCAGTAGTAACCGAGGGAACTATGGCTACACCTTC; CDR3 protein: CASSNRGNYGYTF
clone size: -; D gene: -; V gene: TRBV27; J gene: TRBJ2-1; CDR3 DNA: TGTGCCAGCAGTGTACTGAATGAGCAGTTCTTC; CDR3 protein: CASSVLNEQFF
clone size: -; D gene: -; V gene: TRBV4-2; J gene: TRBJ2-1; CDR3 DNA: TGTGCCAGCAGCCAAGTAGCGGTCGCCAATGAGCAGTTCTTC; CDR3 protein: CASSQVAVANEQFF
clone size: few; D gene: -; V gene: TRBV18; J gene: TRBJ2-3; CDR3 DNA: TGTGCCAGCTCACCCTCGGTAAAAGATACGCAGTATTTT; CDR3 protein: CASSPSVKDTQYF
clone size: once; D gene: TRBD2; V gene: TRBV9; J gene: TRBJ2-2; CDR3 DNA: TGTGCCAGCAGCGTTACTAGCGGGAACACCGGGGAGCTGTTTTTT; CDR3 protein: CASSVTSGNTGELFF
clone size: -; D gene: TRBD2; V gene: TRBV10-2; J gene: TRBJ2-1; CDR3 DNA: TGCGCCAGCGCCCCTCTAGCGGGAGTGGGCAATGAGCAGTTCTTC; CDR3 protein: CASAPLAGVGNEQFF
clone size: -; D gene: -; V gene: TRBV27; J gene: TRBJ2-1; CDR3 DNA: TGTGCCAGCAGTCCCCCCAGTGGTCGAAATGAGCAGTTCTTC; CDR3 protein: CASSPPSGRNEQFF
clone size: -; D gene: TRBD2; V gene: TRBV28; J gene: TRBJ2-1; CDR3 DNA: TGTGCCAGCAGTTTACAGCGGGAGAAGAATGAGCAGTTCTTC; CDR3 protein: CASSLQREKNEQFF
clone size: -; D gene: TRBD2; V gene: TRBV5-1; J gene: TRBJ2-1; CDR3 DNA: TGCGCCAGCAGCTTGGTTGGGGGGGGTGAGCAGTTCTTC; CDR3 protein: CASSLVGGGEQFF
clone size: -; D gene: -; V gene: TRBV27; J gene: TRBJ2-1; CDR3 DNA: TGTGCCAGCAGTTTTGGAGGGCCGAGCTCCTACAATGAGCAGTTCTTC; CDR3 protein: CASSFGGPSSYNEQFF